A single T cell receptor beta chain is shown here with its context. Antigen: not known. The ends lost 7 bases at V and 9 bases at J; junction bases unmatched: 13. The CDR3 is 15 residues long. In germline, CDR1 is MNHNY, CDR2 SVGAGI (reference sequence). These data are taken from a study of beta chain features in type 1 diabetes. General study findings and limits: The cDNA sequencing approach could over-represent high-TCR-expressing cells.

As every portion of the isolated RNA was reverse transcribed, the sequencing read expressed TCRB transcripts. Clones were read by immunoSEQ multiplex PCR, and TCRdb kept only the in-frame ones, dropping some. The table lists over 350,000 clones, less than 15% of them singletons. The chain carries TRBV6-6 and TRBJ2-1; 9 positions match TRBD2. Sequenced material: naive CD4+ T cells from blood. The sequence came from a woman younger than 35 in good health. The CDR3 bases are TGTGCCAGCAAGGTAGCGGGGGCTCGCTCAGGTGAGCAGTTCTTC. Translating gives CASKVAGARSGEQFF.